This passage covers 20 T cell receptor beta chains from one sample sequenced in a study of Graves' ophthalmopathy and Graves' hyperthyroidism. The authors amplified TCR beta CDR3 regions, and they did so from RNA transcripts for repertoire sequencing. HTBI primers served in a first-round RT-PCR, which a second-round multiplex PCR followed. One entry per CDR3 protein results from TCRdb running MiXCR on the multiplex PCR reads. Altogether a few hundred thousand distinct CDR3 sequences are present, about 17% being singletons, with the ten largest covering 1.6%. Material: peripheral blood. The receptors originated from a woman under 30 with Graves' ophthalmopathy.

This clonotype was observed many times. DNA of the CDR3: TGCAGCGTCGTACTCGGGACAAAAAAAGAGACCCAGTACTTC. It codes for CSVVLGTKKETQYF. The chain carries TRBV29-1 and TRBJ2-5; possibly TRBD1 for D (6 bases). Trimming took 6 bases from V and 3 from J, leaving 17 bases between them. The CDR3 is made up of 14 amino acids. Germline loops: CDR1 SQVTM, CDR2 ANQGSEA. The complete variable domain, with remaining parts taken from reference TRBV29-1 and TRBJ2-5, reads SAVISQKPSRDICQRGTSLTIQCQVDSQVTMMFWYRQQPGQSLTLIATANQGSEATYESGFVIDKFPISRPNLTFSTLTVSNMSPEDSSIYLCSVVLGTKKETQYFGPGTRLLVL.

J is TRBJ2-7 and V is TRBV20-1, with 8 bases aligning to TRBD2. The J segment lost 0 bases and the V segment lost 6 bases, leaving 4 bases of the junction unmatched. Germline CDR1 DFQATT, CDR2 SNEGSKA (reference sequence). This CDR3 comprises 13 residues. For the CDR3, the DNA is TGCAGTGCGGAGACTAGCGACTCCTACGAGCAGTACTTC. This codes for CSAETSDSYEQYF.

This clonotype was seen at least ten times. The rearrangement links TRBV10-1 to TRBJ2-7; 8 bases match TRBD2. Germline V gene data show CDR1 as WNHNN and CDR2 as SYGVQD (reference sequence). The CDR3 runs 14 residues. J lost 0 bases, V lost 3 bases, and 1 base had no gene match. For the CDR3, the DNA is TGCGCCAGCAGTGATAGCGGGACCTCCTACGAGCAGTACTTC. Translating gives CASSDSGTSYEQYF.

This clonotype was counted ten times or more. The rearrangement links TRBV28 to TRBJ2-7; D remains unclear. Trimming took off 5 bases at V and 2 bases at J, with 7 bases between the two ends. CDR1 MDHEN and CDR2 SYDVKM come from the germline V gene. This CDR3 has 12 amino acids. The CDR3 region has the DNA TGTGCCAGCAGTAAGGGCACCTACGAGCAGTACTTC. It is translated as CASSKGTYEQYF.

This clonotype appeared many times. The gene calls are TRBV12-3 or TRBV12-4 and TRBJ2-7, with 8 bases identical to TRBD2. This CDR3 is built from 17 residues. V was pared by 3 bases and J by 2 bases, with 12 bases of the junction left unmatched. The CDR3 reads CASSFVPSGRKPYEQYF. The CDR3 coding sequence is TGTGCCAGCAGTTTTGTGCCGAGCGGGAGAAAGCCCTACGAGCAGTACTTC.

The CDR3 is CSARDLTSNTEAFF. The CDR3 region has the DNA TGCAGTGCTAGAGACCTTACATCGAACACTGAAGCTTTCTTT. The chain carries TRBV20-1 and TRBJ1-1; no firm D call. V lost 0 bases, J lost 1 base, and 9 bases lay in between. Germline lookup yields CDR1 DFQATT and CDR2 SNEGSKA (reference sequence). The CDR3 runs 14 residues.

The chain combines TRBV7-3 with TRBJ1-2; D gene ambiguous. Per germline, CDR1 SGHTA and CDR2 FQGTGA. Trimming removed 7 bases from V and 12 bases from J, with 6 bases in between. The CDR3 runs 8 residues. In DNA, the CDR3 is TGTGCCAGCACCTTGAACACCTTC. It codes for CASTLNTF.

This clonotype was observed at least ten times. This chain links TRBV11-2 with TRBJ2-2, with D unclear. CDR3 length equals 17 residues. CDR1 and CDR2 (germline): SGHAT, FQNNGV. V was clipped by 0 bases and J by 2 bases, with 13 bases between them. DNA of the CDR3: TGTGCCAGCAGCTTAGACAGGCAGAGGCTAAACACCGGGGAGCTGTTTTTT. This translates into CASSLDRQRLNTGELFF.

This clonotype was found many times. This rearrangement joins TRBV6-1 to TRBJ2-7; 9 positions agree with TRBD1. The CDR3 is 16 residues long. The J segment lost 5 bases and the V segment lost 4 bases, leaving 12 bases of the junction unmatched. CDR1 and CDR2 from the germline V gene are MNHNS and SASEGT. The CDR3 spells CASSAEQGALADEQYF. The CDR3 nucleotides are TGTGCCAGCAGTGCGGAACAGGGGGCCCTCGCCGACGAGCAGTACTTC.

The chain combines TRBV2 with TRBJ2-7; D not resolved. CDR1 SNHLY and CDR2 FYNNEI come from the germline V gene. The CDR3 covers 17 residues. Trimming removed 8 bases at V and 0 bases at J, with 23 bases between. The CDR3 region is CASSRLGRVGSSYEQYF. CDR3 bases: TGTGCCAGCTCCCGACTCGGGCGTGTAGGCAGCTCCTACGAGCAGTACTTC.

There are many counts of this clonotype. As DNA, the CDR3 is TGTGCCAGCAGTGATCGGTTTAGCGCCCGGGACACCAACAATCAGCCCCAGCATTTT. Translated, it gives CASSDRFSARDTNNQPQHF. The rearrangement links TRBV6-4 to TRBJ1-5; D possibly corresponds to TRBD1 (6 bases). Germline V CDR1 and CDR2: MRHNA, SNTAGT. The CDR3 runs 19 residues. V was shortened by 3 bases and J by 3 bases, with 24 bases between the two germline ends.

The table lists this clonotype with many counts. V and J are TRBV29-1 and TRBJ2-3; TRBD1 matches 10 bases. CDR1 SQVTM and CDR2 ANQGSEA come from the germline V gene. There are 18 residues in the CDR3. The V segment lost 4 bases and the J segment 1 base; nucleotides outside the gene matches: 14. The CDR3 here is CSVVPGQGRDWRTDTQYF. CDR3 DNA sequence: TGCAGCGTTGTCCCGGGACAGGGGAGGGATTGGCGCACAGATACGCAGTATTTT.

The chain recombines TRBV4-1 with TRBJ1-5; maybe TRBD1 (5 bases). The CDR3 is 15 residues long. Germline V lookup: CDR1 MGHRA, CDR2 YSYEKL. Trimming stripped 3 bases from V and 6 bases from J, with 15 bases between. For the CDR3, the DNA is TGCGCCAGCAGCCAGTATGGGGCTGGAGGTCAGCCCCAGCATTTT. Its translation: CASSQYGAGGQPQHF.

This clonotype was seen ten or more times. The chain employs TRBV28 and TRBJ1-1; D is unresolved. The CDR3 loop spans 14 amino acids. Germline V gives CDR1 MDHEN, CDR2 SYDVKM. V was trimmed by 3 bases and J by 5 bases, leaving 13 bases between them. CDR3 DNA sequence: TGTGCCAGCAGTTTTCGGTCGGTAGGTACTGAAGCTTTCTTT. Its translation: CASSFRSVGTEAFF.

This clonotype has a count of ten or more. V gene TRBV6-1 combines with J gene TRBJ2-7; 10 bases are a match to TRBD1. J gave up 3 bases and V 5 bases, and 4 bases lay outside the gene matches. CDR3 length: 14 residues. The germline V gene has CDR1 MNHNS and CDR2 SASEGT. DNA of the CDR3: TGTGCCAGCAGTAAGGGACAGGGGTTCTACGAGCAGTACTTC. It yields the protein CASSKGQGFYEQYF.

This rearrangement joins TRBV12-3 or TRBV12-4 to TRBJ2-2, with D perhaps TRBD1 or TRBD2 (5 bases each). Trimming pared 5 bases from V and 0 bases from J, leaving 16 bases between. The CDR3 has 17 amino acids. CDR3 sequence: CASSPTSRGTNTGELFF. The CDR3 DNA reads as TGTGCCAGCAGTCCCACATCTCGGGGCACGAACACCGGGGAGCTGTTTTTT.

This clonotype was observed a single time. As DNA, the CDR3 is TGTGCCAGCACTGGACCTGGGGTTTCTGGGGCCAACGTCCTGACTTTC. Protein: CASTGPGVSGANVLTF. The chain employs TRBV6-1 and TRBJ2-6; D is ambiguous. V was pared by 7 bases and J by 1 base, with 14 bases between. CDR1 MNHNS and CDR2 SASEGT come from the germline V gene. The CDR3 consists of 16 residues.

The V call is TRBV15, the J call TRBJ2-7, with 7 positions matching TRBD2. Unmatched junction bases numbered 3, after V lost 0 bases and J lost 10 bases. Germline-derived CDR1 and CDR2 are LNHNV and YYDKDF (reference sequence). This CDR3 region has 12 residues. The chain's CDR3 is CATSRDGGGQYF. The CDR3 nucleotides read TGTGCCACCAGCAGAGATGGGGGGGGACAGTACTTC.

This clonotype came up many times. The chain links TRBV28 to TRBJ2-2, with D hard to call. The CDR3 is 14 amino acids. Germline V gene data show CDR1 as MDHEN and CDR2 as SYDVKM. Trimming left V 3 bases short and J 2 bases short, with 7 bases between. CDR3 sequence (DNA): TGTGCCAGCAGTTTCGTCCTAAACACCGGGGAGCTGTTTTTT. As protein: CASSFVLNTGELFF. The full variable domain, in which reference TRBV28 and TRBJ2-2 provide the parts outside the CDR3, is DVKVTQSSRYLVKRTGEKVFLECVQDMDHENMFWYRQDPGLGLRLIYFSYDVKMKEKGDIPEGYSVSREKKERFSLILESASTNQTSMYLCASSFVLNTGELFFGEGSRLTVL.

Ten or more counts support this clonotype. The V call is TRBV6-2 or TRBV6-3, the J call TRBJ1-5; D unclear. Deletions cut 4 bases from V and 0 bases from J, with 7 bases between. This CDR3 has 14 residues. The germline V gene has CDR1 MNHEY and CDR2 SVGEGT. CDR3 region: CASSFTVSNQPQHF. In DNA, the CDR3 is TGTGCCAGCAGTTTCACGGTTAGCAATCAGCCCCAGCATTTT.